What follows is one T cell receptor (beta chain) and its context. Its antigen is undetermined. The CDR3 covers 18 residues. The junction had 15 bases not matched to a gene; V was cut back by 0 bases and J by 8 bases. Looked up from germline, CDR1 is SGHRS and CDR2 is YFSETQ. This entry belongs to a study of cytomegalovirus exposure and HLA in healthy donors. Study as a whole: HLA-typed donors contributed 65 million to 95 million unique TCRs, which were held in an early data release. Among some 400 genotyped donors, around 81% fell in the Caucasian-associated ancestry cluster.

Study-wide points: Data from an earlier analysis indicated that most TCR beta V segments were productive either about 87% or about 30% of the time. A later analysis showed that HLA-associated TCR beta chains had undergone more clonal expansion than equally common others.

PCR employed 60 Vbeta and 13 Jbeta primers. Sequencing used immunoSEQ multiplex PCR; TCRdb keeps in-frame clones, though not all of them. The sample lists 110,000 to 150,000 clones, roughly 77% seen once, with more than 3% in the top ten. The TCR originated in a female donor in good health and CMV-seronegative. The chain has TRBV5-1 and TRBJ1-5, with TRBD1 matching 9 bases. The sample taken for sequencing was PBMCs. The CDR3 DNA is TGCGCCAGCAGCTTGGGGGGACAGGGCCCATCGGGACGGAAGCCCCAGCATTTT. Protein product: CASSLGGQGPSGRKPQHF.